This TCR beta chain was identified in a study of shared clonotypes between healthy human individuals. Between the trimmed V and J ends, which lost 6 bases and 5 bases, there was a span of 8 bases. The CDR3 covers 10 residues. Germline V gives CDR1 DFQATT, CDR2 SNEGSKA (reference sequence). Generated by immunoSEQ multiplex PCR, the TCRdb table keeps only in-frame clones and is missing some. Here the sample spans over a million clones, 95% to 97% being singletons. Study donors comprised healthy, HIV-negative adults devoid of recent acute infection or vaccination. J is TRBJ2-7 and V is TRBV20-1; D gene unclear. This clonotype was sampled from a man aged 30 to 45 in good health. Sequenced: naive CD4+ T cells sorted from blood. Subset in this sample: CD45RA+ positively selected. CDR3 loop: CSAQRNEQYF. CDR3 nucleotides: TGCAGTGCCCAAAGAAACGAGCAGTACTTC.